This TCR beta chain was observed in a study of blood T cell repertoires in COVID-19. The V gene lost 2 bases and the J gene lost 6 bases, with 11 bases spanning the gap. Germline V gene lookup returns CDR1 SGHNT and CDR2 YYREEE (reference sequence). The CDR3 is made up of 13 amino acids. Data came from immunoSEQ multiplex PCR; TCRdb stores just in-frame clones and leaves some out. The sample has over 85,000 clones; less than 85% are singletons. Sequences were obtained from peripheral blood. The TCR originated in an elderly woman with acute or convalescent COVID-19. The V gene is TRBV5-4, the J gene TRBJ1-2, with D perhaps matching TRBD1 (5 bases). DNA for the CDR3: TGTGCCAGCAGCTTCATGGGGGAGGATGGCTACACCTTC. Its translation: CASSFMGEDGYTF. The full variable domain, with the rest looked up from reference TRBV5-4 and TRBJ1-2, is ETGVTQSPTHLIKTRGQQVTLRCSSQSGHNTVSWYQQALGQGPQFIFQYYREEENGRGNFPPRFSGLQFPNYSSELNVNALELDDSALYLCASSFMGEDGYTFGSGTRLTVV.